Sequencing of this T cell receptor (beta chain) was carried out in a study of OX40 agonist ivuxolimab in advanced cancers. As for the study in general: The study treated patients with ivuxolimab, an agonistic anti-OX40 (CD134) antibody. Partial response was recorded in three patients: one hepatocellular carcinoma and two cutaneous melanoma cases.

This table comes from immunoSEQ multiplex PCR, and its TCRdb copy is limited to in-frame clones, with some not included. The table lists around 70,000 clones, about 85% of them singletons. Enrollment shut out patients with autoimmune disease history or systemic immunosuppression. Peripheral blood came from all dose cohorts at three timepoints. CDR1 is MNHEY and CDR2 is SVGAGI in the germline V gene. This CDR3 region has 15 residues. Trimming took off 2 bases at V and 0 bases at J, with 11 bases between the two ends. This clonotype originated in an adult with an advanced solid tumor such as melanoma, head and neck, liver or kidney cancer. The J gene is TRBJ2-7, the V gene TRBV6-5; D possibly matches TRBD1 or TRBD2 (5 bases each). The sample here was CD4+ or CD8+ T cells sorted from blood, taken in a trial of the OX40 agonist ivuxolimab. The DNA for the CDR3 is TGTGCCAGCAGTTACCGTGGGACGGGCTCCTACGAGCAGTACTTC. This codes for CASSYRGTGSYEQYF.